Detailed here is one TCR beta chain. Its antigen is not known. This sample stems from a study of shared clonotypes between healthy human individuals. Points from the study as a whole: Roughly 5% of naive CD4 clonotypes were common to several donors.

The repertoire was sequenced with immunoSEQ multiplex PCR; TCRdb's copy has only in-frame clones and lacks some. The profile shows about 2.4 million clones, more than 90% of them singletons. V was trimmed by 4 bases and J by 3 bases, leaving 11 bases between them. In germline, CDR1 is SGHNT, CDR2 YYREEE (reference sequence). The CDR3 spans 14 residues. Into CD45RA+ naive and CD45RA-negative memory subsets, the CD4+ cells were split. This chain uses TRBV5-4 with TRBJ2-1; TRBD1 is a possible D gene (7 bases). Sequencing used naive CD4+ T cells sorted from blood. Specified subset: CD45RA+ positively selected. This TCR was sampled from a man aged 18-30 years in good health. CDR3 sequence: CASSARDSYNEQFF. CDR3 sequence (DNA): TGTGCCAGCAGCGCGCGGGACAGCTACAATGAGCAGTTCTTC.